The present T cell receptor (beta chain) was sequenced within a study of molecular identifiers for immune sequencing clone quantification. TCRdb reprocessed the PCR reads via MiXCR and lists one record per CDR3 protein. The sample has some 320,000 distinct CDR3 sequences, over 20% seen once. This clonotype was seen ten or more times. Germline V gene lookup returns CDR1 KGHSH and CDR2 LQKENI. V trimming: 4 bases; J trimming: 4 bases; junction bases outside the gene matches: 15. This CDR3 spans 18 amino acids. The chain joins TRBV18 to TRBJ2-3, with TRBD2 identical over 9 bases. The receptor comes from a human donor in good health. Some libraries in this study had Jurkat cell RNA spiked in. The specimen was naive CD8+ T cells from blood, with Jurkat cell RNA spiked in. Indicated subset: FACS-sorted CD8+CD4-CCR7+CD45RA+ naive T cells. The CDR3 sequence is CASSLPPRTSVSSDTQYF. The CDR3, as DNA: TGTGCCAGCTCACTTCCCCCTCGGACTAGCGTATCCTCAGATACGCAGTATTTT.